This note documents a single TCR beta chain sequence. No antigen is known for it. Trimming removed 6 bases from V and 7 bases from J, with 7 bases in between. The CDR3 totals 12 residues. Germline lookup yields CDR1 SGHTA and CDR2 FQGTGA. Sequenced by immunoSEQ multiplex PCR; TCRdb stores in-frame clones only, minus some. The sample consists of some 200,000 clones, approximately 90% of them appearing once. This specimen comes from a study of T cell responses to AZD1222 COVID-19 vaccine. General study findings and limits: Only after the peak T cell response were repertoires sampled. Reports indicate that nearly half of spike-specific TCRs are directed at unmutated variant regions. Seropositivity was recorded at baseline in only a handful of AZD1222 recipients. Spike-specific TCR repertoires showed rising breadth and depth after two AZD1222 doses.

The J gene is TRBJ1-6, the V gene TRBV7-3, with D perhaps TRBD1 (5 bases). This sequence originates from an adult who received the MenACWY meningococcal vaccine as a control. The sample in question was peripheral blood, obtained 28 days after the second dose of the MenACWY control vaccine. This chain's CDR3 is CASSSGNSPLHF. The CDR3 DNA follows: TGTGCCAGCAGTTCAGGGAATTCACCCCTCCACTTT.